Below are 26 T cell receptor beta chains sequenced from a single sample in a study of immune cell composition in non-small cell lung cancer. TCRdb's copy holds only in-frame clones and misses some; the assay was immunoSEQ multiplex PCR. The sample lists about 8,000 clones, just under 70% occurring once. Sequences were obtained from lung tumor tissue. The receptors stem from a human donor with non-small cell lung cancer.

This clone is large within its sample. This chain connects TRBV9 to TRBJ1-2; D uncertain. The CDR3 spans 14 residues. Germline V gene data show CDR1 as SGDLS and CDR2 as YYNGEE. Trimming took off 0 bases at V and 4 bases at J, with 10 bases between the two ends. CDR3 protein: CASSVDQATYGYTF. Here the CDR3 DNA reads TGTGCCAGCAGCGTAGACCAGGCCACCTATGGCTACACCTTC.

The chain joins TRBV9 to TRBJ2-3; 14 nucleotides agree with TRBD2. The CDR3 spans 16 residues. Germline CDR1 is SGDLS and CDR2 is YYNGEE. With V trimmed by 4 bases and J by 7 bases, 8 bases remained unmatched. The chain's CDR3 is CASSLRLAGGLNTQYF. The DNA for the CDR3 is TGTGCCAGCAGCCTCCGACTAGCGGGGGGGCTAAATACGCAGTATTTT.

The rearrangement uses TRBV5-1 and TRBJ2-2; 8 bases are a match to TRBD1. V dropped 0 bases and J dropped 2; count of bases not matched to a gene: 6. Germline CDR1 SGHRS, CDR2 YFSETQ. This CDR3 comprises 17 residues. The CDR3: CASSLAATGANTGELFF. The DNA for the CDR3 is TGCGCCAGCAGCTTGGCCGCGACAGGGGCTAACACCGGGGAGCTGTTTTTT. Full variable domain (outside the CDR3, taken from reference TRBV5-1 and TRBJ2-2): KAGVTQTPRYLIKTRGQQVTLSCSPISGHRSVSWYQQTPGQGLQFLFEYFSETQRNKGNFPGRFSGRQFSNSRSEMNVSTLELGDSALYLCASSLAATGANTGELFFGEGSRLTVL.

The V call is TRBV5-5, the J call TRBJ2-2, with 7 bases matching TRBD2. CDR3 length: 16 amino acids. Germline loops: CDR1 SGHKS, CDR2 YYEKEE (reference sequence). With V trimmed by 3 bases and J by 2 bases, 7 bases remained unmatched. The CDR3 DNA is TGTGCCAGCAGCTCTGCAGCGGGACGAAACACCGGGGAGCTGTTTTTT. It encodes CASSSAAGRNTGELFF.

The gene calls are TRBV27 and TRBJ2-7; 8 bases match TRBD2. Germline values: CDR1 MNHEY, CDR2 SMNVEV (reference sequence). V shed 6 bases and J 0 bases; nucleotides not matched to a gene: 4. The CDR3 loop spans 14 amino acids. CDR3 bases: TGTGCCAGCAGGGTCCGGGAGGGCTCCTACGAGCAGTACTTC. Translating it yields CASRVREGSYEQYF.

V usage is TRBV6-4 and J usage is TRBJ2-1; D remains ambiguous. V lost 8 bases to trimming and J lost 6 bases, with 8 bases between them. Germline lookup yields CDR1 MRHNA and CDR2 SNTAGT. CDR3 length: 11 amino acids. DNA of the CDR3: TGTGCCAGCTCGGTCGGCAATGAGCAGTTCTTC. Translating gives CASSVGNEQFF.

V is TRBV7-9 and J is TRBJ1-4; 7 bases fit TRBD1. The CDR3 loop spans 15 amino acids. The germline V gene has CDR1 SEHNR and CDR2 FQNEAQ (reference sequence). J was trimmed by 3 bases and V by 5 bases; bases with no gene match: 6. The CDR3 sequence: CASSGHRGANEKLFF. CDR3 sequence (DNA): TGTGCCAGCAGCGGTCACAGGGGTGCTAATGAAAAACTGTTTTTT. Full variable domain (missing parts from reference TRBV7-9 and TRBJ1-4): DTGVSQNPRHKITKRGQNVTFRCDPISEHNRLYWYRQTLGQGPEFLTYFQNEAQLEKSRLLSDRFSAERPKGSFSTLEIQRTEQGDSAMYLCASSGHRGANEKLFFGSGTQLSVL.

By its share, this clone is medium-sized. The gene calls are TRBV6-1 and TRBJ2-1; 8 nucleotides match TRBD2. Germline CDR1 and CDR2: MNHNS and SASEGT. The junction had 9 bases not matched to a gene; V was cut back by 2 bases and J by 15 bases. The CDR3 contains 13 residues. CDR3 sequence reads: CASSERATSGSFF. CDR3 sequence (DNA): TGTGCCAGCAGTGAACGGGCCACTAGCGGATCGTTCTTC.

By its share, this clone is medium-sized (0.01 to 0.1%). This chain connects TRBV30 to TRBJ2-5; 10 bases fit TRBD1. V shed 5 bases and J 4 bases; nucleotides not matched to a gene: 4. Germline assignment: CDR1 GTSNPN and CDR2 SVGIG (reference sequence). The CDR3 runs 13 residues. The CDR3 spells CAWARQGAETQYF. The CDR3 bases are TGTGCCTGGGCGAGACAGGGGGCAGAGACCCAGTACTTC. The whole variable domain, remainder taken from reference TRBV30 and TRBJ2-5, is SQTIHQWPATLVQPVGSPLSLECTVEGTSNPNLYWYRQAAGRGLQLLFYSVGIGQISSEVPQNLSASRPQDRQFILSSKKLLLSDSGFYLCAWARQGAETQYFGPGTRLLVL.

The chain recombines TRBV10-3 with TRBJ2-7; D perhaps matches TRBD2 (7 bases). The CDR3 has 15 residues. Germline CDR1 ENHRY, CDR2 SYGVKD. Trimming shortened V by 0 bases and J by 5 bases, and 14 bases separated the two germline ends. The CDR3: CAISESSGEGDEQYF. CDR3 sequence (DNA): TGTGCCATCAGTGAGTCATCCGGGGAGGGGGACGAGCAGTACTTC.

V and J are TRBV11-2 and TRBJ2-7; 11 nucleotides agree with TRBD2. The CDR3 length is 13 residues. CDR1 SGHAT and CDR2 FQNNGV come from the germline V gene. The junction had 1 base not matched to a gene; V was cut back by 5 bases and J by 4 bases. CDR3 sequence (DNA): TGTGCCAGCAGCCCTAGCGGGGGGTACGAGCAGTACTTC. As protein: CASSPSGGYEQYF.

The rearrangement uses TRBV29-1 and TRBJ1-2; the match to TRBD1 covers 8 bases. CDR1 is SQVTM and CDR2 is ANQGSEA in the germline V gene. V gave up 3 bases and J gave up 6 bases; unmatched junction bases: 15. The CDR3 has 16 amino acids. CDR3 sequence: CSVDPGTGAFPHGYTF. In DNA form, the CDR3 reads TGCAGCGTTGATCCTGGGACAGGCGCCTTTCCCCATGGCTACACCTTC.

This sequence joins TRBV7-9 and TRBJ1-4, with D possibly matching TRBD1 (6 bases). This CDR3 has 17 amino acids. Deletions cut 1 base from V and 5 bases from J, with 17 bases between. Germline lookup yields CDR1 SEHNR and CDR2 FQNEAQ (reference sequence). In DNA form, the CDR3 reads TGTGCCAGCAGCTTAGTAGGGGCCGGGACACGAAATGAAAAACTGTTTTTT. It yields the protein CASSLVGAGTRNEKLFF.

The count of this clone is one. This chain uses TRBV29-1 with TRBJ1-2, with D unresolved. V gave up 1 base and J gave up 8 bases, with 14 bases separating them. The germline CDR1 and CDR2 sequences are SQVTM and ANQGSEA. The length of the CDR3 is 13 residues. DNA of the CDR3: TGCAGCGTTGAAGTTGTTGCGCGGTGGGGCTACACCTTC. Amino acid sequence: CSVEVVARWGYTF.

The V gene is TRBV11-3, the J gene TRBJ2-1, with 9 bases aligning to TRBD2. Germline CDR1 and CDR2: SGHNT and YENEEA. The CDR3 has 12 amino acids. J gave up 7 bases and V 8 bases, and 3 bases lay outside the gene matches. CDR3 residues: CASAGGNNEQFF. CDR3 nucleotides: TGTGCCAGCGCGGGGGGGAATAATGAGCAGTTCTTC.

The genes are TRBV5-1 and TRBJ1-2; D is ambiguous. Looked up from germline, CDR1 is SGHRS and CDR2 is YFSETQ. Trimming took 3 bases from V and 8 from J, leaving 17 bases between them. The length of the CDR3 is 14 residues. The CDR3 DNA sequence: TGCGCCAGCAGCTCCGGCGGAGGGTGGGAAGGCTACACCTTC. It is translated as CASSSGGGWEGYTF.

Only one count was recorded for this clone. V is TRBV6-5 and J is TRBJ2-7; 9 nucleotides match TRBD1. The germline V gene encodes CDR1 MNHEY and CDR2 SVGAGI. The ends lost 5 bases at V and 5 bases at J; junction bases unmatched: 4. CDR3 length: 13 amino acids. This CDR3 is CASSPWTGDEQYF. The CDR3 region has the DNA TGTGCCAGCAGTCCTTGGACAGGGGACGAGCAGTACTTC.

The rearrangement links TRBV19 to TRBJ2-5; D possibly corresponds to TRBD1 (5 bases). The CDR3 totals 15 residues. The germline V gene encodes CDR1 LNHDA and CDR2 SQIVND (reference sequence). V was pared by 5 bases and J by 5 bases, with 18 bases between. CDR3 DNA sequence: TGTGCCAGTAGTTCCCAGGGTACAGTACGTGAGACCCAGTACTTC. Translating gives CASSSQGTVRETQYF.

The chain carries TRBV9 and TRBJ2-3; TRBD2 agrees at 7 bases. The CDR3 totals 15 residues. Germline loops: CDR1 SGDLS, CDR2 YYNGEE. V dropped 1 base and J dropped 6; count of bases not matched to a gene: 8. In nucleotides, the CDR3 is TGTGCCAGCAGCGTAAAGTCCGCGGGGGTGGATACGCAGTATTTT. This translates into CASSVKSAGVDTQYF.

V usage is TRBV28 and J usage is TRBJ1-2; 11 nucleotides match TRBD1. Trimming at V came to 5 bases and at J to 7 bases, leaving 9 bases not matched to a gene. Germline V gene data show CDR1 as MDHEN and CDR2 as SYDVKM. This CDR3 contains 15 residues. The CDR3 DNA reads TGTGCCAGCAGTCGGGCGGGGACAGGGGGAGGTGGCTACACCTTC. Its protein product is CASSRAGTGGGGYTF.

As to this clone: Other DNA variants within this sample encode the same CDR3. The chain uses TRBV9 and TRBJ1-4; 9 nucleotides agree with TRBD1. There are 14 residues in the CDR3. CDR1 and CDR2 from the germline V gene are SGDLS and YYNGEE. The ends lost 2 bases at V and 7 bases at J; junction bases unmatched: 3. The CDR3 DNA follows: TGTGCCAGCAGCGTGGGACAGGGAGGTGAAAAACTGTTTTTT. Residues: CASSVGQGGEKLFF.

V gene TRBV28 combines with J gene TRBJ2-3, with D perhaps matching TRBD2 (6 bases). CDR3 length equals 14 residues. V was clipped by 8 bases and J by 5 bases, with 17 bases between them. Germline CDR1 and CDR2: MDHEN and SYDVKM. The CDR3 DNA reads TGTGCCAGCGTAGGCGGGAAGGAACAAGATACGCAGTATTTT. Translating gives CASVGGKEQDTQYF.

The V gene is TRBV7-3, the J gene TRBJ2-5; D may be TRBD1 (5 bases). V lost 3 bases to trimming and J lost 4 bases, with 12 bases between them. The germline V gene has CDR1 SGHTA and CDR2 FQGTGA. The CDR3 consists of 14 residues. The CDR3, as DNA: TGTGCCAGCAGCTTTGAAGGGGTTGGAGAGACCCAGTACTTC. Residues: CASSFEGVGETQYF.

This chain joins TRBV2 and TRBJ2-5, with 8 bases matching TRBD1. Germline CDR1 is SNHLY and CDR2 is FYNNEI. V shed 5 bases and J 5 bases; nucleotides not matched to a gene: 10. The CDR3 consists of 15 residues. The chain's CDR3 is CASSSADRAGETQYF. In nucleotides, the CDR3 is TGTGCCAGCAGTTCAGCGGACAGGGCGGGGGAGACCCAGTACTTC.

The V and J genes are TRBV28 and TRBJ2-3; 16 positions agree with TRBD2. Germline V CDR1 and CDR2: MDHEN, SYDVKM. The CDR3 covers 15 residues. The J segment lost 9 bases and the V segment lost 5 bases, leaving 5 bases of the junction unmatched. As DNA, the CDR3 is TGTGCCAGCAGTCCCGGGACTAGCGGGAGGGGGACGCAGTATTTT. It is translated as CASSPGTSGRGTQYF. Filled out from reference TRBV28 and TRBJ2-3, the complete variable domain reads DVKVTQSSRYLVKRTGEKVFLECVQDMDHENMFWYRQDPGLGLRLIYFSYDVKMKEKGDIPEGYSVSREKKERFSLILESASTNQTSMYLCASSPGTSGRGTQYFGPGTRLTVL.

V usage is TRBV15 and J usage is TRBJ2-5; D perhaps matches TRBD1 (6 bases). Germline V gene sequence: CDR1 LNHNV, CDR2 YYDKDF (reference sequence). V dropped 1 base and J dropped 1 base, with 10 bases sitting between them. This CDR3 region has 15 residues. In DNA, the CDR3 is TGTGCCACCAGCAGAGTGGGGACAAGCCAAGAGACCCAGTACTTC. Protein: CATSRVGTSQETQYF.